This T cell receptor beta chain was sequenced in a study of blood T cells in healthy people across ages. Points from the study as a whole: Measured against age, TCR beta diversity per million T cells decreased in a roughly linear manner. Using unsorted PBMCs precluded a conclusive naive versus antigen-experienced comparison.

CDR3 length equals 12 residues. The germline gives CDR1 LGHDT, CDR2 YNNKEL (reference sequence). The V end was cut by 3 bases, the J end by 1 base, with 3 bases between. Healthy Caucasians from Russia aged roughly 6 to 95 served as donors. This clonotype was seen only a few times. The antigen remains undetermined. Combining a sample-barcoded 5' primer with a J-beta primer mix, a second PCR ran for roughly 7 to 11 cycles. Paired-end reads containing CDR3 totaled no fewer than 3 million for each sample. TCRdb called the 5' RACE reads again in MiXCR, with one record for every CDR3 protein. The table shows fewer than 700,000 distinct CDR3 sequences, with roughly two fifths occurring only once.

Sequenced sample: blood. The TCR originated in an older man in good health. V is TRBV3-1 and J is TRBJ2-5, with D hard to call. CDR3 sequence reads: CASSQSQETQYF. Here the CDR3 DNA reads TGTGCCAGCAGCCAGAGCCAAGAGACCCAGTACTTC.